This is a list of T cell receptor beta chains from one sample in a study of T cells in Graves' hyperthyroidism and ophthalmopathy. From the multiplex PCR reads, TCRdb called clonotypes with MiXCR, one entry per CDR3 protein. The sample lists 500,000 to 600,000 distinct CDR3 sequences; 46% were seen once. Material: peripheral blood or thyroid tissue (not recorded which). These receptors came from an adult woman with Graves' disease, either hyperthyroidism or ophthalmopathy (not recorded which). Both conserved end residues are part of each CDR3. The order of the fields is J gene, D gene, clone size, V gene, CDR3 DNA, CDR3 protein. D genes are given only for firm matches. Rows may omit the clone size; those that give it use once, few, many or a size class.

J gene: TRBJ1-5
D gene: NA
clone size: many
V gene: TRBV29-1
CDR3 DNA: TGCAGCGTTGAACTGCAGCCCCAGCATTTT
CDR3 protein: CSVELQPQHF

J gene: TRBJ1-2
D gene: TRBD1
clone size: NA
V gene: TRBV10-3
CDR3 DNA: TGTGCCATCAGTGAGGAGGGACAGGGGAACTATGGCTACACCTTC
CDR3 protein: CAISEEGQGNYGYTF

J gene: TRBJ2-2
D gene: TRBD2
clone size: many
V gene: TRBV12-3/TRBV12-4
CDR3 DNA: TGTGCCAACGGGCAAGGGGGACTAGCGCACCTCGGGGAGCTGTTTTTT
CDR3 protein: CANGQGGLAHLGELFF

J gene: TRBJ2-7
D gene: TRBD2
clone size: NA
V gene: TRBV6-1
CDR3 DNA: TGTGCCAGCAGTGAAACGGGGACTAGTTACCACGAGCAGTACTTC
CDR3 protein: CASSETGTSYHEQYF

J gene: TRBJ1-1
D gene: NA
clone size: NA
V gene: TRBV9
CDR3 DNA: TGTGCCAGCAGCGCTAGGCTAGACAGGCCCGAGGTTAACACTGAAGCTTTCTTT
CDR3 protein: CASSARLDRPEVNTEAFF

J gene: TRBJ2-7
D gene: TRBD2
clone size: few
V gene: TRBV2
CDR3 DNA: TGTGCCAGCAGTGAATCACTAGCGGGCGGCTACGAGCAGTACTTC
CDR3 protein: CASSESLAGGYEQYF

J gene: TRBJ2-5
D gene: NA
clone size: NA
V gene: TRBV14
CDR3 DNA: TGTGCCAGCAGCCAGAGTCAGCCCCAGTACTTC
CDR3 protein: CASSQSQPQYF

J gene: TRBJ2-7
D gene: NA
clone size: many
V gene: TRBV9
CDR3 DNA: TGTGCCAGCAGCGTAGAGGAAGGCTTCTTCAGCAACGAGCAGTACTTC
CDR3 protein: CASSVEEGFFSNEQYF

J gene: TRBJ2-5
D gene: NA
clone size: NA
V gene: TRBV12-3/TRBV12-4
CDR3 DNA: TGTGCCAGCAGTTTATGGGGCCAAGGAGCCGGTTTTAAGCCCCAGTACTTC
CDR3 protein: CASSLWGQGAGFKPQYF

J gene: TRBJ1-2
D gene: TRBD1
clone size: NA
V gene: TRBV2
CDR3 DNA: TGTGCCAGACGGGGACAGGACTATGGCTACACCTTC
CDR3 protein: CARRGQDYGYTF

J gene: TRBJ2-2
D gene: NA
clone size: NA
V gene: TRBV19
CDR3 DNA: NA
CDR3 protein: CASSSPGSCFF

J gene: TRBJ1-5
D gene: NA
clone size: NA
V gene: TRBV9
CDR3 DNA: TGTGCCAGCAGCGTAGACCCTTCCAACGTTCAGCCCCAGCATTTT
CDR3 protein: CASSVDPSNVQPQHF

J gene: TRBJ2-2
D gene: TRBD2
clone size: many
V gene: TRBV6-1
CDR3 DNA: TGTGCCAGCAGTGAGGGTAGCGGGAGATACACCGGGGAGCTGTTTTTT
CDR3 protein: CASSEGSGRYTGELFF

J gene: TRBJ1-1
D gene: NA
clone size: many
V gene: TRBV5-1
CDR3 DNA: TGCGCCAGCAACTACGGGGGGGGCACTGAAGCTTTCTTT
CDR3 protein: CASNYGGGTEAFF

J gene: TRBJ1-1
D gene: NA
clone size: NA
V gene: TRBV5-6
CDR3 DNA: TGTGCCAGCAGCTTTGGACTAGACGGCTTCACTGAAGCTTTCTTT
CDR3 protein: CASSFGLDGFTEAFF

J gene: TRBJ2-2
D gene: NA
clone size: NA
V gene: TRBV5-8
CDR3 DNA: TGTGCCAGCTCACCGTTAATGGGCAGAGCGAACACCGGGGAGCTGTTTTTT
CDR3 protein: CASSPLMGRANTGELFF

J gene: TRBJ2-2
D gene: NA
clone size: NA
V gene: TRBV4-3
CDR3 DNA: TGCGCCAGCAGCCAAGTATTGGCCATGAACACCGGGGAGCTGTTTTTT
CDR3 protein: CASSQVLAMNTGELFF

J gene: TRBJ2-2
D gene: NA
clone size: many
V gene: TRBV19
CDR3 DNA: TGTGCCAGTAGTATAAGGGCAGGGGCGCTGTTTTTT
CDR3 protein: CASSIRAGALFF

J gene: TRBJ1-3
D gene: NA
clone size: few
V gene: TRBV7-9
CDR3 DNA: TGTGCCAGCAGCGGTCCTACCAGCTCTGGAAACACCATATATTTT
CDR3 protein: CASSGPTSSGNTIYF

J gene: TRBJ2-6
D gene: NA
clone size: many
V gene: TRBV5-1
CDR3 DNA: TGCGCCAGCCACAGGGTTGACGGGGCCAACGTCCTGACTTTC
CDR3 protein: CASHRVDGANVLTF

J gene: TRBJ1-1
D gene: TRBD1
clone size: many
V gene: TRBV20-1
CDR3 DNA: TGCAGTGCTACGCAGGGGGCGAACACTGAAGCTTTCTTT
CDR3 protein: CSATQGANTEAFF

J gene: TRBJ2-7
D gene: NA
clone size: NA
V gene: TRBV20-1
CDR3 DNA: TGCAGTGCCCCTAGACGCGGTCTTCATAGTAGCGAGCAGTACTTC
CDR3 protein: CSAPRRGLHSSEQYF

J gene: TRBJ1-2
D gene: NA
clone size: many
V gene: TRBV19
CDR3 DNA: TGTGCCAGTAGTAGAACAGGAATCAACTATGGCTACACCTTC
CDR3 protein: CASSRTGINYGYTF

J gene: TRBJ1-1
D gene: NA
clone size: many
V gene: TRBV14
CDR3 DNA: TGTGCCAGCAGCCAAGGGCGGGGTACGGCGAACACTGAAGCTTTCTTT
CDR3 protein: CASSQGRGTANTEAFF

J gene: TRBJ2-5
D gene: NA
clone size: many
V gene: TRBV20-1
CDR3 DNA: TGCAGTGCTAGCCTAGGAGGGGTTAGACGAGAGACCCAGTACTTC
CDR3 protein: CSASLGGVRRETQYF

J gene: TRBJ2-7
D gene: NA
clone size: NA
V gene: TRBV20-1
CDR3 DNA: TGCAGTGCCAGAACAGGAGTATTTTACGAGCAGTACTTC
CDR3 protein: CSARTGVFYEQYF

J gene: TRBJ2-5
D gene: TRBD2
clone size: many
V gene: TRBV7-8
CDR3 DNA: TGTGCCAGCAGCTCTAGTTTCCGGACTAGCGGGAGGTCCCATCAAGAGACCCAGTACTTC
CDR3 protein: CASSSSFRTSGRSHQETQYF